This T cell receptor (beta chain) was observed in a study of OX40 agonist ivuxolimab in advanced cancers. Study information: Cancers in dose escalation were hepatocellular, melanoma, renal cell and head and neck. Under the entry rules, prior anti-PD-1, anti-PD-L1 or anti-CTLA-4 therapy was allowed, and roughly 43% had some. General study results and limits: The study found that CD8+ T cells averaged more expanded clones than CD4+.

Trimming stripped 3 bases from V and 6 bases from J, with 8 bases between. The length of the CDR3 is 13 residues. Germline V gives CDR1 KGHSH, CDR2 LQKENI. Some clones are missing from TCRdb's copy, which holds only in-frame ones; the method was immunoSEQ multiplex PCR. The repertoire consists of 65,000 to 95,000 clones, with more than 70% occurring once and the leading ten covering approximately 0.8%. To note about this clone: What it binds is not known.

Sequencing was performed on CD4+ or CD8+ T cells sorted from blood, taken in a trial of the OX40 agonist ivuxolimab. The chain is built from TRBV18 and TRBJ2-2, with D maybe TRBD1 (6 bases). The receptor was derived from an adult with an advanced solid tumor such as melanoma, head and neck, liver or kidney cancer. CDR3 residues: CASSPTGPGELFF. DNA for the CDR3: TGTGCCAGCTCACCTACAGGGCCCGGGGAGCTGTTTTTT.